This T cell receptor beta chain was identified in a study of T cells after posttransplantation cyclophosphamide. Overall study findings and caveats: Skin or GI-infiltrating T cells shared few TRB sequences with blood. Later post-transplant blood repertoires were often dominated by donor CD8+ memory clones.

Cells defined as naive were viable CD3+CD4+ or CD3+CD8+ and CCR7+CD45RA+CD45RO-CD95-CD27+CD28+. Peripheral blood was collected from the related graft donor on the marrow donation day. This table comes from immunoSEQ multiplex PCR, and its TCRdb copy is limited to in-frame clones, with some not included. The data contain around 19,000 clones, 95% to 98% of them singletons. Remarks on this clone: What it binds is unknown.

This TCR was sampled from a man aged 40-55 years in good health, CMV-negative, and a related stem cell transplant donor. Specimen: naive CD4+ T cells sorted from PBMCs.

DNA for the CDR3: TGTGCCAGCAGCAGACAGGAAAACACTGAAGCTTTCTTT. Translated, it gives CASSRQENTEAFF. The gene calls are TRBV6-1 and TRBJ1-1; TRBD1 is a possible D gene (6 bases). Trimming removed 6 bases at V and 2 bases at J, with 10 bases between. Germline V gene lookup returns CDR1 MNHNS and CDR2 SASEGT. The CDR3 has 13 residues.